This TCR beta chain was sequenced for a study of CD8 T cell repertoires and HIV-1 epitope variants. V dropped 4 bases and J dropped 4 bases, with 16 bases sitting between them. The CDR3 loop spans 16 amino acids. In germline, CDR1 is MGHRA, CDR2 YSYEKL. As to this clone: Antigen specificity is unknown.

Only in-frame clones appear in the TCRdb table, and some are missing; sequencing was by immunoSEQ multiplex PCR. The table records about 4,000 clones, about two thirds of them present only once. Sequenced sample: cultured CD8+ T cells derived from PBMCs. The chain combines TRBV4-1 with TRBJ2-2; tentatively, D is TRBD2 (5 bases). This TCR was recovered from a male donor with HIV. CDR3 nucleotide sequence: TGCGCCAGCAGCCGGGATGCTAGCTCCGGCACCGGGGAGCTGTTTTTT. It is translated as CASSRDASSGTGELFF.